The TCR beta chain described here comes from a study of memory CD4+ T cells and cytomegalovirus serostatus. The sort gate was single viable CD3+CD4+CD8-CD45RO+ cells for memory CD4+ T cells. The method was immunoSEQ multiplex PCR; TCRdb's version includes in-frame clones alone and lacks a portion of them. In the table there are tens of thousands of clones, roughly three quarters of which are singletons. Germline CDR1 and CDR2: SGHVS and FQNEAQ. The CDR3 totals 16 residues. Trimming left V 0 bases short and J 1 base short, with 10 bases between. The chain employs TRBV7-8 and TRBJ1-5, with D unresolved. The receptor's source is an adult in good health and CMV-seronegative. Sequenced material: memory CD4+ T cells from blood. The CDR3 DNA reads TGTGCCAGCAGCTTAGCAACAACGAGGAGCAATCAGCCCCAGCATTTT. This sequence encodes CASSLATTRSNQPQHF.